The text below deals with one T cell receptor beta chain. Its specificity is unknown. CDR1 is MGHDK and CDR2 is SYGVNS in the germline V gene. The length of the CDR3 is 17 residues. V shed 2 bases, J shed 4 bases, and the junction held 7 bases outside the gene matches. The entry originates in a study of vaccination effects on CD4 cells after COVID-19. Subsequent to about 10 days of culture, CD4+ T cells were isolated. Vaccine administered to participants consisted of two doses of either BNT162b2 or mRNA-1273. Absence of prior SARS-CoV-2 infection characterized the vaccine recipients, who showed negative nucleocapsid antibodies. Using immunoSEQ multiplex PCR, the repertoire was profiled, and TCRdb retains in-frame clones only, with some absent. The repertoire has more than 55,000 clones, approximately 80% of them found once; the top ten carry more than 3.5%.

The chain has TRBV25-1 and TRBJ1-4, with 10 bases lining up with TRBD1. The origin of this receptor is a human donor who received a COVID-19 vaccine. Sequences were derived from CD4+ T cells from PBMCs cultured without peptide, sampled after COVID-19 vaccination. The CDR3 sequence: CASSEPGQGMGNEKLFF. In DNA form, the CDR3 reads TGTGCCAGCAGTGAACCGGGACAGGGGATGGGTAATGAAAAACTGTTTTTT.